This is a list of T cell receptor beta chains from one sample in a study of blood T cell repertoires in COVID-19. Assay: immunoSEQ multiplex PCR; the TCRdb copy retains only in-frame clones and omits some. The repertoire consists of around 220,000 clones, with just over 85% occurring once and the leading ten covering under 15%. The sample taken for sequencing was PBMCs or T cells enriched from blood (not recorded which). These receptors came from a woman aged 45-65 years with acute COVID-19. CDR3s include the opening cysteine and the closing phenylalanine or tryptophan. Fields, in order: J gene, V gene, D gene, clone size, CDR3 protein, CDR3 DNA. The D gene is left open where the match is weak. Not all rows give a size; the values are once, few, many and, for expanded clones, a class.

j_call: TRBJ1-1
v_call: TRBV19
d_call: TRBD1
clone_size: NA
cdr3_aa: CASTPQTGDMNTEAFF
cdr3_nt: TGTGCCAGTACCCCACAGACAGGGGACATGAACACTGAAGCTTTCTTT

j_call: TRBJ2-5
v_call: TRBV4-1
d_call: TRBD1
clone_size: NA
cdr3_aa: CASSNRDRGQETQYF
cdr3_nt: TGCGCCAGCAGCAACCGGGACAGGGGCCAAGAGACCCAGTACTTC

j_call: TRBJ2-5
v_call: TRBV28
d_call: TRBD2
clone_size: NA
cdr3_aa: CASSLRLGGRIPETQYF
cdr3_nt: TGTGCCAGCAGTCTTCGCCTGGGCGGGAGAATCCCAGAGACCCAGTACTTC

j_call: TRBJ2-7
v_call: TRBV4-3
d_call: TRBD2
clone_size: NA
cdr3_aa: CASSQGGLAGPSHEQYF
cdr3_nt: TGCGCCAGCAGCCAAGGGGGGCTAGCGGGACCCTCTCACGAGCAGTACTTC

j_call: TRBJ2-7
v_call: TRBV5-6
d_call: TRBD1
clone_size: NA
cdr3_aa: CASSLVPGGENEQYF
cdr3_nt: TGTGCCAGCAGCTTGGTGCCAGGGGGCGAGAACGAGCAGTACTTC

j_call: TRBJ2-5
v_call: TRBV27
d_call: NA
clone_size: NA
cdr3_aa: CASSPGSPQETQYF
cdr3_nt: TGTGCCAGCAGTCCCGGGAGCCCTCAAGAGACCCAGTACTTC

j_call: TRBJ1-2
v_call: TRBV12-3/TRBV12-4
d_call: TRBD1
clone_size: NA
cdr3_aa: CASTQGGPYGYTF
cdr3_nt: TGTGCCAGCACCCAGGGGGGACCCTATGGCTACACCTTC

j_call: TRBJ1-2
v_call: TRBV28
d_call: NA
clone_size: NA
cdr3_aa: CASSLPRGNGYTF
cdr3_nt: TGTGCCAGCAGTTTACCCAGGGGTAATGGCTACACCTTC

j_call: TRBJ1-2
v_call: TRBV5-8
d_call: TRBD1
clone_size: NA
cdr3_aa: CASSRTGTGVYGYTF
cdr3_nt: TGTGCCAGCAGCCGTACCGGGACAGGGGTCTATGGCTACACCTTC

j_call: TRBJ1-3
v_call: TRBV5-1
d_call: TRBD1
clone_size: NA
cdr3_aa: CASSYRGQDNSGNTIYF
cdr3_nt: TGCGCCAGCAGCTACAGGGGACAGGATAACTCTGGAAACACCATATATTTT

j_call: TRBJ1-2
v_call: TRBV28
d_call: NA
clone_size: NA
cdr3_aa: CASSFWSANYGYTF
cdr3_nt: TGTGCCAGCAGTTTCTGGTCAGCTAACTATGGCTACACCTTC

j_call: TRBJ1-1
v_call: TRBV6-5
d_call: NA
clone_size: NA
cdr3_aa: CASSYSFGSTEAFF
cdr3_nt: TGTGCCAGCAGTTACTCATTTGGGAGCACTGAAGCTTTCTTT

j_call: TRBJ2-7
v_call: TRBV28
d_call: TRBD1
clone_size: NA
cdr3_aa: CASSSAGGDRVHEQYF
cdr3_nt: TGTGCCAGCAGTTCGGCAGGAGGAGACAGGGTACACGAGCAGTACTTC

j_call: TRBJ2-2
v_call: TRBV6-4
d_call: TRBD2
clone_size: NA
cdr3_aa: CASSILLAGGNTGELFF
cdr3_nt: TGTGCCAGCAGTATACTACTAGCGGGAGGGAACACCGGGGAGCTGTTTTTT

j_call: TRBJ2-4
v_call: TRBV7-2
d_call: NA
clone_size: NA
cdr3_aa: CASSLGSAGLAKNIQYF
cdr3_nt: TGTGCCAGCAGCTTAGGGTCGGCAGGGCTAGCCAAAAACATTCAGTACTTC

j_call: TRBJ1-4
v_call: TRBV3-1/TRBV3-2
d_call: NA
clone_size: NA
cdr3_aa: CASSQEMPRTSNEKLFF
cdr3_nt: TGTGCCAGCAGCCAAGAGATGCCCAGGACTTCGAATGAAAAACTGTTTTTT

j_call: TRBJ2-3
v_call: TRBV28
d_call: TRBD1
clone_size: NA
cdr3_aa: CASGTVTDTQYF
cdr3_nt: TGTGCCAGTGGGACAGTCACAGATACGCAGTATTTT

j_call: TRBJ1-1
v_call: TRBV5-6
d_call: TRBD1
clone_size: NA
cdr3_aa: CASSFRDRGATEAFF
cdr3_nt: TGTGCCAGCAGCTTCCGGGACAGGGGAGCCACTGAAGCTTTCTTT

j_call: TRBJ2-7
v_call: TRBV15
d_call: NA
clone_size: once
cdr3_aa: CATSRGRPQGAQYF
cdr3_nt: TGTGCCACCAGCAGAGGACGACCCCAGGGCGCGCAGTACTTC

j_call: TRBJ1-3
v_call: TRBV28
d_call: NA
clone_size: NA
cdr3_aa: CASSLGQGTGNTIYF
cdr3_nt: TGTGCCAGCAGTTTAGGTCAGGGAACTGGAAACACCATATATTTT

j_call: TRBJ2-5
v_call: TRBV11-2
d_call: TRBD1
clone_size: NA
cdr3_aa: CASSVQGMGETQYF
cdr3_nt: TGTGCCAGCAGCGTACAGGGGATGGGTGAGACCCAGTACTTC

j_call: TRBJ2-5
v_call: TRBV28
d_call: TRBD2
clone_size: NA
cdr3_aa: CASITSGAQETQYF
cdr3_nt: TGTGCCAGCATCACTAGCGGAGCACAAGAGACCCAGTACTTC

j_call: TRBJ1-2
v_call: TRBV3-1/TRBV3-2
d_call: NA
clone_size: NA
cdr3_aa: CASSPQTDRLYGYTF
cdr3_nt: TGTGCCAGCAGCCCACAAACCGACAGGCTGTACGGCTACACCTTC

j_call: TRBJ2-1
v_call: TRBV9
d_call: TRBD2
clone_size: NA
cdr3_aa: CASSARTSGSYNEQFF
cdr3_nt: TGTGCCAGCAGCGCGAGGACTAGCGGCTCCTACAATGAGCAGTTCTTC

j_call: TRBJ2-6
v_call: TRBV18
d_call: NA
clone_size: NA
cdr3_aa: CASSPQRLGGGIISGANVLTF
cdr3_nt: TGTGCCAGCTCACCACAAAGGCTCGGAGGGGGCATTATATCTGGGGCCAACGTCCTGACTTTC

j_call: TRBJ1-3
v_call: TRBV28
d_call: NA
clone_size: NA
cdr3_aa: CAIGGAISGNTIYF
cdr3_nt: TGTGCCATAGGGGGGGCCATCTCTGGAAACACCATATATTTT

j_call: TRBJ2-3
v_call: TRBV18
d_call: TRBD2
clone_size: NA
cdr3_aa: CASSLRWTSGSTDTQYF
cdr3_nt: TGTGCCAGCTCTCTTCGCTGGACTAGCGGGAGCACAGATACGCAGTATTTT

j_call: TRBJ1-5
v_call: TRBV28
d_call: NA
clone_size: NA
cdr3_aa: CASSSVFSHSGNNQPQHF
cdr3_nt: TGTGCCAGCAGTTCCGTTTTCAGTCACTCCGGGAACAATCAGCCCCAGCATTTT

j_call: TRBJ2-5
v_call: TRBV29-1
d_call: TRBD1
clone_size: once
cdr3_aa: CSVRTGGRQETQYF
cdr3_nt: TGCAGCGTTCGTACAGGGGGGAGACAAGAGACCCAGTACTTC

j_call: TRBJ2-3
v_call: TRBV29-1
d_call: NA
clone_size: NA
cdr3_aa: CSVCRTETDTQYF
cdr3_nt: TGCAGCGTTTGTCGGACAGAAACAGATACGCAGTATTTT

j_call: TRBJ1-1
v_call: TRBV18
d_call: NA
clone_size: NA
cdr3_aa: CASSPTQPIGRGNTEAFF
cdr3_nt: TGTGCCAGCTCACCCACCCAGCCAATAGGACGGGGGAACACTGAAGCTTTCTTT

j_call: TRBJ2-7
v_call: TRBV19
d_call: TRBD2
clone_size: once
cdr3_aa: CASSIPGLAVYEQYF
cdr3_nt: TGTGCCAGTAGTATTCCGGGACTAGCGGTATACGAGCAGTACTTC

j_call: TRBJ1-5
v_call: TRBV7-3
d_call: NA
clone_size: NA
cdr3_aa: CASSTTRGQPQHF
cdr3_nt: TGTGCCAGCAGCACCACCCGAGGGCAGCCCCAGCATTTT

j_call: TRBJ2-7
v_call: TRBV21-1
d_call: NA
clone_size: NA
cdr3_aa: CASSTLQGRTYEQYF
cdr3_nt: TGTGCCAGCAGCACACTACAGGGTAGGACCTACGAGCAGTACTTC

j_call: TRBJ2-7
v_call: TRBV7-3
d_call: NA
clone_size: NA
cdr3_aa: CASSLTSASSYEQYF
cdr3_nt: TGTGCCAGCAGCTTAACGTCTGCCAGCTCCTACGAGCAGTACTTC

j_call: TRBJ2-4
v_call: TRBV27
d_call: TRBD1
clone_size: NA
cdr3_aa: CASRRDRVAKNIQYF
cdr3_nt: TGTGCCAGCAGAAGGGACAGGGTCGCCAAAAACATTCAGTACTTC